This TCR beta chain was captured in a study of cytomegalovirus exposure and HLA in healthy donors. The donors were members of the validation cohort, which comprised 120 subjects and was separate from the first cohort of roughly 700 subjects. This table comes from immunoSEQ multiplex PCR, and its TCRdb copy is limited to in-frame clones, with some not included. The profile shows tens of thousands of clones, approximately 95% of them singletons. This CDR3 is built from 12 residues. Germline values: CDR1 SGHDT, CDR2 YYEEEE. V dropped 1 base and J dropped 8 bases, with 9 bases sitting between them. The rearrangement joins TRBV5-6 to TRBJ1-2; D gene ambiguous. The sequence derives from a young woman in good health and CMV-seronegative. Sample: PBMCs. This chain's CDR3 is CASSLRPQGYTF. The CDR3 bases are TGTGCCAGCAGCTTGCGTCCACAAGGCTACACCTTC.